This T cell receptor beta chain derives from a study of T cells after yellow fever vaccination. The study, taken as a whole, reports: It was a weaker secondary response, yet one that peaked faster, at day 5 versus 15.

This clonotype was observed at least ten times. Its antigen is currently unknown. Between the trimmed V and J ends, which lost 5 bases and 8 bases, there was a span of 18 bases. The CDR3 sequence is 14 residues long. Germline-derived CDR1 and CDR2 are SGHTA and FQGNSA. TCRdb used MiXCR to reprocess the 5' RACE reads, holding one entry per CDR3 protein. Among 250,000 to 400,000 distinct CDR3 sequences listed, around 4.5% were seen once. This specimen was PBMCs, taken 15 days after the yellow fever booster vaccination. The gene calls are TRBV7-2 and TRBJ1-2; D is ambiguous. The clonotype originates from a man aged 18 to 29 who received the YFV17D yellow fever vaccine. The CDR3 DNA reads TGTGCCAGCAGCCCTAGGTGGCAGGATTCAGGCTACACCTTC. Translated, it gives CASSPRWQDSGYTF.